This T cell receptor beta chain emerged from a study of T cell repertoires in cytomegalovirus infection (dated by TCRdb to the late 2010s). About the study as a whole: Donor HLA type was relevant to the analysis, as public TCR beta signatures indicated carriage of CMV infection together with the matching HLA type.

In its sample, this clonotype was seen many times. No antigen is known for it. The record has no base qualities; no much larger clone is one base away. Instrument on record: Illumina HiSeq 1500. The public reads were quality trimmed at Q25 with fastp and then assembled into clones with MiXCR by TCRdb, keeping productive beta chains. One record per CDR3 amino acid sequence lists the most common genes and DNA. This sample gives roughly 230,000 distinct CDR3 sequences in total; around 12% of them show up just once. Approximately 1.6% of the sample is in the top ten clones. V has 5 bases trimmed and J has 2 bases trimmed; junction bases matching no gene number 3. The CDR3 contains 14 residues, cysteine and phenylalanine counted. Just CDR3 DNA is preserved here, 42 bases in frame from base 1. The germline V gene sets CDR1 to MNHEY and CDR2 to SVGAGI. Here is what the overall study found, with its caveats: The ex vivo response was dominated by HLA-C-restricted CMV-specific TCR beta clonotypes, and the single most frequent clonotype in two of eight donors was supplied by these HLA-C-restricted clonotypes. In both this cohort and an independent roughly 350-donor cohort, the cumulative frequency of public TCR beta family members distinguished carriers of CMV infection plus the relevant HLA type.

The material sequenced was PBMCs. This clonotype was sampled from a human donor in good health (CMV status not recorded). Some clones in this sample may be carry-over from other donors' samples. This receptor chain uses TRBV6-5 and TRBJ2-7; the junction holds 10 bases that match TRBD1. The CDR3 corresponds to CASSRGQGAYEQYF. The DNA sequence is TGTGCCAGCAGTCGCGGACAGGGGGCCTACGAGCAGTACTTC.